A single sample gave rise to the 2 T cell receptor beta chains below, sequenced in a study of control samples from healthy donors and cancer patients. Method: immunoSEQ multiplex PCR; TCRdb's copy keeps in-frame clones and lacks some. The sample holds 130,000 to 150,000 clones, 85% to 95% seen once. Sequencing used PBMCs. These receptors were obtained from a man between 60 and 70 years old with colorectal cancer.

This clone turned up a few times. The rearrangement joins TRBV4-1 to TRBJ1-1; no clear D. Trimming removed 4 bases at V and 0 bases at J, with 9 bases between. The CDR3 runs to 14 residues. Germline V gene data show CDR1 as MGHRA and CDR2 as YSYEKL. For the CDR3, the DNA is TGCGCCAGCAGCCTTCAGGTGCTGAACACTGAAGCTTTCTTT. It encodes CASSLQVLNTEAFF.

The chain combines TRBV25-1 with TRBJ2-7; maybe TRBD1 (5 bases). Germline CDR1 and CDR2: MGHDK and SYGVNS. The length of the CDR3 is 15 residues. The ends were cut back, 4 bases at V and 0 bases at J, with 13 bases in the middle. The CDR3 nucleotides are TGTGCCAGCAGTGGGTCCCGACAGAGCTCCTACGAGCAGTACTTC. Amino acid sequence: CASSGSRQSSYEQYF.